The 32 T cell receptor beta chains below all came from one sample that was sequenced in a study of T cells in Graves' hyperthyroidism and ophthalmopathy. RNA transcripts served as the template for amplifying TCR beta CDR3 regions. HTBI primers were the set used in a first-round RT-PCR of the TCR CDR3. TCRdb processed the multiplex PCR reads anew with MiXCR; each CDR3 protein has one entry. The data show a few hundred thousand distinct CDR3 sequences, 15% seen once. Sequencing was carried out using blood. The origin of the receptors is a woman in her 30s with Graves' hyperthyroidism.

The chain is built from TRBV28 and TRBJ2-7; 9 nucleotides agree with TRBD2. The CDR3 is 14 amino acids. Per the germline V gene, CDR1 is MDHEN and CDR2 is SYDVKM. Trimming removed 6 bases from V and 7 bases from J; junction bases left unmatched: 10. CDR3 region: CASSLSGSRQEQYF. CDR3 coding DNA: TGTGCCAGCAGCCTTAGCGGGAGTCGTCAAGAGCAGTACTTC. Looking up the rest from reference TRBV28 and TRBJ2-7 gives the full variable domain: DVKVTQSSRYLVKRTGEKVFLECVQDMDHENMFWYRQDPGLGLRLIYFSYDVKMKEKGDIPEGYSVSREKKERFSLILESASTNQTSMYLCASSLSGSRQEQYFGPGTRLTVT.

This chain uses TRBV6-1 with TRBJ2-2; 9 bases fit TRBD1. The CDR3 sequence is 14 residues long. CDR1 is MNHNS and CDR2 is SASEGT in the germline V gene. The trim removed 6 bases at V and 7 bases at J, leaving 6 bases unmatched. CDR3 nucleotide sequence: TGTGCCAGCAGCGAACAGGGGGCGAGCGGGGAGCTGTTTTTT. Amino acid sequence: CASSEQGASGELFF.

This clonotype has at least ten counts. This chain joins TRBV18 and TRBJ2-2, with 7 nucleotides matching TRBD1. The CDR3 is 18 amino acids. CDR1 KGHSH and CDR2 LQKENI come from the germline V gene. J lost 5 bases, V lost 6 bases, and 18 bases had no gene match. CDR3 in DNA: TGTGCCAGCTCCCCTTGGGGGCGACAGGGCGGAACGACCGGGGAGCTGTTTTTT. Amino acid sequence: CASSPWGRQGGTTGELFF.

The chain employs TRBV7-8 and TRBJ1-1, with D unclear. The length of the CDR3 is 11 residues. From germline, CDR1 is SGHVS and CDR2 FQNEAQ. With 5 bases removed from V and 7 bases from J, the gap between germline ends came to 8 bases. The CDR3 here is CASSGRDEAFF. For the CDR3, the DNA is TGTGCCAGCAGCGGCCGAGATGAAGCTTTCTTT.

This clonotype has at least ten counts. The chain carries TRBV20-1 and TRBJ2-7, with D perhaps matching TRBD2 (5 bases). V was pared by 3 bases and J by 0 bases, with 6 bases between. The CDR3 extends over 12 amino acids. CDR1 is DFQATT and CDR2 is SNEGSKA in the germline V gene (reference sequence). The CDR3 DNA sequence: TGCAGTGCTAGGCGGGCCTCCTACGAGCAGTACTTC. The encoded protein is CSARRASYEQYF.

CDR3 amino acids: CASSPGPITGELFF. The DNA for the CDR3 is TGTGCCAGCAGTCCGGGCCCAATAACCGGGGAGCTGTTTTTT. The genes are TRBV12-3 or TRBV12-4 and TRBJ2-2; no firm D call. The V gene lost 5 bases and the J gene lost 5 bases, with 12 bases spanning the gap. The CDR3 totals 14 residues.

There are a few counts of this clonotype. The rearrangement joins TRBV3-1 to TRBJ2-5; D gene unclear. CDR3 length equals 12 residues. V shed 4 bases and J shed 8 bases, with 11 bases lying between them. Looked up from germline, CDR1 is LGHDT and CDR2 is YNNKEL (reference sequence). The CDR3 loop is CASSPLSSTQYF. The CDR3, as DNA: TGTGCCAGCAGCCCGTTATCGTCCACCCAGTACTTC.

This clonotype was found many times. The chain uses TRBV2 and TRBJ2-7, with unresolved D. The ends were cut back, 4 bases at V and 4 bases at J, with 8 bases in the middle. Per germline, CDR1 SNHLY and CDR2 FYNNEI. The CDR3 runs to 12 residues. In DNA form, the CDR3 reads TGTGCCAGCAGTGTATCGGAATACGAGCAGTACTTC. Translating gives CASSVSEYEQYF.

This clonotype was seen more than once but under ten times. The CDR3: CASRPPGLAGTGELFF. Written as DNA, the CDR3 is TGTGCCAGCAGGCCCCCGGGACTAGCGGGCACCGGGGAGCTGTTTTTT. The rearrangement joins TRBV12-3 or TRBV12-4 to TRBJ2-2; 12 bases are a match to TRBD2. The length of the CDR3 is 16 residues. Trimming at V came to 6 bases and at J to 4 bases, leaving 6 bases not matched to a gene.

This clonotype has at least ten counts. V gene TRBV6-2 or TRBV6-3 combines with J gene TRBJ2-1; 13 nucleotides align to TRBD2. Germline assignment: CDR1 MNHEY and CDR2 SVGEGT. The CDR3 has 15 amino acids. V shed 5 bases, J shed 6 bases, and the junction held 4 bases outside the gene matches. CDR3 bases: TGTGCCAGCAGTCGGACTAGCGGGAGTCCCAATGAGCAGTTCTTC. It encodes CASSRTSGSPNEQFF.

This chain connects TRBV6-2 or TRBV6-3 to TRBJ1-2; 9 nucleotides align to TRBD1. Germline trimming cut 4 bases from V and 0 bases from J; bases unmatched to any gene: 6. This CDR3 spans 16 amino acids. Germline lookup yields CDR1 MNHEY and CDR2 SVGEGT. The CDR3 coding sequence is TGTGCCAGCAGTTTGCCGGGACAGGGCCCTAACTATGGCTACACCTTC. As protein: CASSLPGQGPNYGYTF.

The rearrangement joins TRBV10-3 to TRBJ2-3, with 13 positions matching TRBD2. CDR1 ENHRY and CDR2 SYGVKD come from the germline V gene. V shed 4 bases and J 1 base; nucleotides not matched to a gene: 2. The CDR3 runs 16 residues. CDR3 region: CAISGTSGRGTDTQYF. CDR3 bases: TGTGCCATCAGTGGGACTAGCGGGAGAGGCACAGATACGCAGTATTTT.

This clonotype was detected ten times or more. The CDR3 bases are TGTGCCAGCAGTCCGTACTCAATCAGGACAGGTCAGGCAAGTCAGCCCCAGCATTTT. Its protein product is CASSPYSIRTGQASQPQHF. The rearrangement joins TRBV27 to TRBJ1-5, with TRBD1 identical over 7 bases. V dropped 5 bases and J dropped 6; count of bases not matched to a gene: 22. CDR1 and CDR2 from the germline V gene are MNHEY and SMNVEV (reference sequence). This CDR3 is 19 amino acids long.

This clonotype occurred a few times. The chain has TRBV28 and TRBJ2-1, with D perhaps TRBD1 (7 bases). Germline loops: CDR1 MDHEN, CDR2 SYDVKM. V was shortened by 7 bases and J by 5 bases, with 21 bases between the two germline ends. The CDR3 spans 16 residues. This chain's CDR3 is CASIFLGGQTHNEQFF. DNA of the CDR3: TGTGCCAGCATCTTTTTGGGGGGACAGACCCACAATGAGCAGTTCTTC.

In this sample, this clonotype turned up a few times. The gene calls are TRBV7-3 and TRBJ2-7; D may be TRBD1 (6 bases). Germline lookup yields CDR1 SGHTA and CDR2 FQGTGA. V lost 2 bases, J lost 0 bases, and 26 bases lay in between. The CDR3 sequence is 20 residues long. The CDR3 is CASSLPGCRPGTPDSYEQYF. CDR3 bases: TGTGCCAGCAGCTTACCAGGTTGCCGGCCCGGGACACCTGACTCCTACGAGCAGTACTTC.

In this sample, this clonotype turned up a few times. The rearrangement joins TRBV9 to TRBJ2-7, with D perhaps TRBD2 (6 bases). This CDR3 contains 17 residues. From germline, CDR1 is SGDLS and CDR2 YYNGEE. The V gene lost 3 bases and the J gene lost 1 base, with 20 bases spanning the gap. CDR3 in DNA: TGTGCCAGCAGCGCCACGGTGCTAGCGAAGGGATCCTACGAGCAGTACTTC. It yields the protein CASSATVLAKGSYEQYF.

This clonotype was observed many times. V usage is TRBV28 and J usage is TRBJ1-5; the D is unclear. This CDR3 comprises 13 residues. Germline values: CDR1 MDHEN, CDR2 SYDVKM. V was pared by 6 bases and J by 4 bases, with 10 bases between. Here the CDR3 reads CASRTSGNQPQHF. The CDR3, as DNA: TGTGCCAGCAGGACATCAGGTAATCAGCCCCAGCATTTT.

The sample holds a few counts of this clonotype. CDR3 sequence: CASSQRRAGRNEQFF. DNA of the CDR3: TGTGCCAGCAGCCAGAGGAGGGCCGGTAGGAATGAGCAGTTCTTC. The chain joins TRBV7-9 to TRBJ2-1; tentative D call: TRBD2 (6 bases). V lost 5 bases to trimming and J lost 7 bases, with 18 bases between them. CDR1 and CDR2 (germline): SEHNR, FQNEAQ (reference sequence). This CDR3 is built from 15 residues. Combining the CDR3 with reference TRBV7-9 and TRBJ2-1 gives the whole variable domain DTGVSQNPRHKITKRGQNVTFRCDPISEHNRLYWYRQTLGQGPEFLTYFQNEAQLEKSRLLSDRFSAERPKGSFSTLEIQRTEQGDSAMYLCASSQRRAGRNEQFFGPGTRLTVL.

This clonotype appeared many times. V usage is TRBV5-6 and J usage is TRBJ2-5; 10 bases match TRBD2. CDR3 length: 15 residues. Germline CDR1 reads SGHDT; CDR2 reads YYEEEE. The junction had 5 bases not matched to a gene; V was cut back by 1 base and J by 5 bases. The CDR3 DNA reads TGTGCCAGCAGCTTGCCTAGCGGGAGAGGCGAGACCCAGTACTTC. Translation: CASSLPSGRGETQYF.

This rearrangement joins TRBV7-3 to TRBJ1-5; the D gene is possibly TRBD1 (6 bases). The CDR3 is 16 amino acids. Germline V gene data show CDR1 as SGHTA and CDR2 as FQGTGA. The V end was cut by 1 base, the J end by 0 bases, with 10 bases between. DNA of the CDR3: TGTGCCAGCAGCTTAAGGGCAGGGGATAGCAATCAGCCCCAGCATTTT. This gives the protein CASSLRAGDSNQPQHF.

This clonotype was counted at least ten times. The chain combines TRBV5-1 with TRBJ1-1, with TRBD1 matching over 7 bases. Germline CDR1 and CDR2: SGHRS and YFSETQ. The CDR3 length is 15 residues. V was pared by 4 bases and J by 6 bases, with 12 bases of the junction left unmatched. The CDR3 sequence: CASSGRFRGQPEAFF. The CDR3 region has the DNA TGCGCCAGCAGCGGAAGATTCAGGGGACAGCCTGAAGCTTTCTTT.

This clonotype was recorded at least ten times. V gene TRBV2 combines with J gene TRBJ2-7, with D unclear. The length of the CDR3 is 11 residues. V dropped 6 bases and J dropped 4 bases, with 7 bases sitting between them. Germline CDR1 and CDR2: SNHLY and FYNNEI. CDR3 residues: CASREFYEQYF. The CDR3 DNA is TGTGCCAGCAGGGAGTTTTACGAGCAGTACTTC. The full variable domain, its missing parts supplied by reference TRBV2 and TRBJ2-7, is EPEVTQTPSHQVTQMGQEVILRCVPISNHLYFYWYRQILGQKVEFLVSFYNNEISEKSEIFDDQFSVERPDGSNFTLKIRSTKLEDSAMYFCASREFYEQYFGPGTRLTVT.

Many counts were recorded for this clonotype. The rearrangement links TRBV27 to TRBJ2-7, with 9 bases aligning to TRBD2. V dropped 4 bases and J dropped 0; count of bases not matched to a gene: 4. CDR3 length: 15 residues. CDR1 is MNHEY, CDR2 SMNVEV, per germline (reference sequence). The CDR3 is CASSSSGRFSYEQYF. CDR3 in DNA: TGTGCCAGCAGTTCCAGCGGGAGGTTCTCCTACGAGCAGTACTTC.

At least ten counts were recorded for this clonotype. The chain recombines TRBV11-2 with TRBJ2-1; D is ambiguous. Trimming took off 3 bases at V and 9 bases at J, with 12 bases between the two ends. The CDR3 totals 13 residues. Germline CDR1 is SGHAT and CDR2 is FQNNGV. The CDR3 region has the DNA TGTGCCAGCAGCTTCGGCGTGGCAGGTGAGCAGTTCTTC. As protein: CASSFGVAGEQFF.

In its sample, this clonotype was seen a few times. For the CDR3, the DNA is TGTGCCAGTAGTTCTGATTTAGGGGGTGGGCAGCCCCAGCATTTT. Translating gives CASSSDLGGGQPQHF. The chain recombines TRBV19 with TRBJ1-5, with a weak D call TRBD1 (6 bases). Trimming stripped 5 bases from V and 7 bases from J, with 18 bases between. The CDR3 sequence is 15 residues long. The germline V gene encodes CDR1 LNHDA and CDR2 SQIVND (reference sequence).

This clonotype was detected only a few times. The chain carries TRBV7-2 and TRBJ1-1; D gene unclear. This CDR3 has 15 amino acids. Germline lookup yields CDR1 SGHTA and CDR2 FQGNSA. Trimming took off 5 bases at V and 4 bases at J, with 17 bases between the two ends. This chain's CDR3 is CASSVGRGKGTEAFF. The CDR3 region has the DNA TGTGCCAGCAGCGTAGGACGAGGGAAGGGCACTGAAGCTTTCTTT.

This clonotype was detected ten times or more. The chain carries TRBV12-3 or TRBV12-4 and TRBJ2-7; TRBD2 is a possible D gene (7 bases). V was clipped by 7 bases and J by 5 bases, with 12 bases between them. This CDR3 has 12 amino acids. The CDR3 nucleotides read TGTGCCAGCACCCTGGGGGGGCACGAGCAGTACTTC. Translated: CASTLGGHEQYF.

This clonotype was counted ten times or more. J is TRBJ2-7 and V is TRBV20-1; D unclear. CDR3 length equals 11 residues. The ends were cut back, 2 bases at V and 3 bases at J, with 5 bases in the middle. Germline values: CDR1 DFQATT, CDR2 SNEGSKA (reference sequence). In DNA form, the CDR3 reads TGCAGTGCTAGATCCATCTACGAGCAGTACTTC. Translation: CSARSIYEQYF.

In this sample, this clonotype turned up a few times. One end of the junction is discordant with germline, which a read error may explain. The chain carries TRBV10-3 and TRBJ2-7, with 7 bases matching TRBD1. CDR1 is ENHRY, CDR2 SYGVKD, per germline. CDR3 size: 15 residues. CDR3 loop: CASSYFIGTAYEQYF. Written as DNA, the CDR3 is TGTGCCAGCAGTTACTTCATCGGGACAGCCTACGAGCAGTACTTC.

This clonotype was seen at least ten times. The chain has TRBV2 and TRBJ1-2; D uncertain. Trimming stripped 0 bases from V and 2 bases from J, with 13 bases between. CDR3 length: 16 amino acids. Germline CDR1 reads SNHLY; CDR2 reads FYNNEI. The DNA for the CDR3 is TGTGCCAGCAGTGAAGCGCTTCGGCAGGCCAACTATGGCTACACCTTC. Translating it yields CASSEALRQANYGYTF.

Notes on this clonotype: This sequence may be a read error, since a much larger clone differs from it by one base. The gene calls are TRBV3-1 and TRBJ1-5; 11 nucleotides agree with TRBD1. Germline CDR1 reads LGHDT; CDR2 reads YNNKEL (reference sequence). This CDR3 contains 17 residues. CDR3 in DNA: TGTGCCAGCAGCCCCGGGACAGGGGGTGTCGGGAATCAGTCCCAGCATTTT. Translation: CASSPGTGGVGNQSQHF.

The V call is TRBV12-3 or TRBV12-4, the J call TRBJ1-5, with a tentative D call TRBD1 (5 bases). The CDR3 is made up of 15 amino acids. The V gene lost 5 bases and the J gene lost 3 bases, with 14 bases spanning the gap. The CDR3 here is CASSGRLGDNQPQHF. Here the CDR3 DNA reads TGTGCCAGCAGTGGCCGATTAGGGGACAATCAGCCCCAGCATTTT.